These 32 T cell receptor beta chains were all obtained from the same sample, sequenced in a study of healthy donors' naive CD4 and CD8 T cells. Each TCR library used around 500 ng of total RNA and a linear amplification protocol. TCRdb re-called the reads through MiXCR, storing one row per CDR3 protein. The sample lists roughly 200,000 distinct CDR3 sequences; over 60% were seen once. Sample: naive CD4+ and CD8+ T cells sorted from blood, pooled from several donors. Receptor source: a pool of human donors in good health; the sample pools cells from several healthy donors.

The gene calls are TRBV4-3 and TRBJ1-2; 7 bases are shared with TRBD1. Unmatched junction bases numbered 9, after V lost 3 bases and J lost 5 bases. Germline V gene data show CDR1 as LGHNA and CDR2 as YSLEER. CDR3 length: 15 amino acids. The CDR3 sequence is CASSQEGQHTYGYTF. The CDR3 DNA reads TGCGCCAGCAGCCAGGAGGGACAGCACACATATGGCTACACCTTC.

This clonotype was observed a handful of times. The chain recombines TRBV11-2 with TRBJ2-1, with D possibly matching TRBD2 (6 bases). Trimming shortened V by 4 bases and J by 7 bases, and 20 bases separated the two germline ends. The V gene's germline CDR1 is SGHAT and CDR2 FQNNGV. The CDR3 has 16 amino acids. The chain's CDR3 is CASSSYPSGSLNEQFF. The CDR3 region has the DNA TGTGCCAGCAGCTCTTACCCCAGCGGGTCTCTTAATGAGCAGTTCTTC.

The rearrangement links TRBV12-3 or TRBV12-4 to TRBJ1-3, with D uncertain. CDR3 length: 15 amino acids. This CDR3 is CADIPTRGAGNTIYF. DNA for the CDR3: TGTGCAGACATCCCCACCCGGGGAGCTGGAAACACCATATATTTT.

This chain joins TRBV5-5 and TRBJ1-2, with D possibly matching TRBD1 (6 bases). Germline V lookup: CDR1 SGHKS, CDR2 YYEKEE (reference sequence). The CDR3 contains 15 residues. The ends were cut back, 3 bases at V and 6 bases at J, with 18 bases in the middle. CDR3 region: CASSSWTPDRHGYTF. CDR3 DNA: TGTGCCAGCAGCTCCTGGACGCCTGACAGGCATGGCTACACCTTC.

The genes are TRBV29-1 and TRBJ2-3; 15 bases are a match to TRBD2. The ends lost 6 bases at V and 3 bases at J; junction bases unmatched: 4. Germline-derived CDR1 and CDR2 are SQVTM and ANQGSEA. The CDR3 is made up of 15 amino acids. The CDR3 is CSVSGTSGRTDTQYF. The CDR3 region has the DNA TGCAGCGTCTCCGGGACTAGCGGGAGGACAGATACGCAGTATTTT.

This chain connects TRBV30 to TRBJ2-3; perhaps TRBD1 as D (6 bases). The V end was cut by 3 bases, the J end by 4 bases, with 11 bases between. The CDR3 is made up of 13 amino acids. Germline CDR1 and CDR2: GTSNPN and SVGIG (reference sequence). CDR3 in DNA: TGTGCCTGGAGCCGCGAGGGGGCAGATACGCAGTATTTT. Protein sequence: CAWSREGADTQYF.

Turning to this clonotype: The junction departs from germline at one end; a sequencing error may be responsible. The chain joins TRBV13 to TRBJ2-1; D gene uncertain. Germline V lookup: CDR1 PRHDT, CDR2 FYEKMQ (reference sequence). The CDR3 is 17 residues long. The chain's CDR3 is CASSLVSAQSSYNEQFF. The CDR3 nucleotides are TGCGCCAGCAGCTTGGTATCTGCCCAGAGCTCCTACAATGAGCAGTTCTTC.

The chain carries TRBV29-1 and TRBJ1-1; a weak D match, TRBD1 (5 bases). The CDR3 length is 13 residues. The ends were cut back, 4 bases at V and 1 base at J, with 10 bases in the middle. Germline lookup yields CDR1 SQVTM and CDR2 ANQGSEA. CDR3 nucleotides: TGCAGCGTTGGAAGGGACCAGAACACTGAAGCTTTCTTT. Residues: CSVGRDQNTEAFF.

The chain has TRBV30 and TRBJ2-3, with a tentative D call TRBD2 (6 bases). CDR3 size: 14 residues. Trimming took 2 bases from V and 1 from J, leaving 10 bases between them. The germline V gene has CDR1 GTSNPN and CDR2 SVGIG (reference sequence). The CDR3 DNA is TGTGCCTGGAGTAACGGGAGAGGCACAGATACGCAGTATTTT. Protein product: CAWSNGRGTDTQYF.

The gene calls are TRBV28 and TRBJ1-2; D perhaps matches TRBD1 (5 bases). CDR3 length equals 14 residues. CDR1 is MDHEN and CDR2 is SYDVKM in the germline V gene. V was pared by 1 base and J by 2 bases, with 8 bases between. CDR3 residues: CASSLSGLNYGYTF. The CDR3 region has the DNA TGTGCCAGCAGTTTATCGGGGCTGAACTATGGCTACACCTTC.

This rearrangement joins TRBV29-1 to TRBJ1-2; no clear D gene. Deletions cut 4 bases from V and 4 bases from J, with 10 bases between. The CDR3 has 12 residues. Germline V CDR1 and CDR2: SQVTM, ANQGSEA. The CDR3 region is CSVVEDGYGYTF. The CDR3 bases are TGCAGCGTTGTAGAGGACGGCTATGGCTACACCTTC.

The chain couples TRBV7-2 to TRBJ2-1, with D maybe TRBD1 (6 bases). This CDR3 contains 14 residues. Looked up from germline, CDR1 is SGHTA and CDR2 is FQGNSA. Trimming shortened V by 5 bases and J by 5 bases, and 13 bases separated the two germline ends. CDR3: CASSPRQANNEQFF. DNA for the CDR3: TGTGCCAGCAGCCCTCGACAGGCTAACAATGAGCAGTTCTTC.

The CDR3 DNA reads TGTGCCAGCAGTTACGGGGACTATGGCACTGAAGCTTTCTTT. Protein product: CASSYGDYGTEAFF. The rearrangement uses TRBV6-5 and TRBJ1-1; a possible D gene is TRBD1 (5 bases). The CDR3 extends over 14 amino acids. Trimming took off 2 bases at V and 4 bases at J, with 11 bases between the two ends. Germline lookup yields CDR1 MNHEY and CDR2 SVGAGI.

As DNA, the CDR3 is TGTGCCAGCAGCGGGGACAGGGGAAATGGCTACACCTTC. Translated: CASSGDRGNGYTF. This chain links TRBV6-4 with TRBJ1-2; TRBD1 matches 10 bases. The germline V gene has CDR1 MRHNA and CDR2 SNTAGT. With V trimmed by 6 bases and J by 6 bases, 4 bases remained unmatched. The length of the CDR3 is 13 residues.

Ten or more counts support this clonotype. The chain uses TRBV27 and TRBJ2-7; 8 nucleotides line up with TRBD1. Germline V gene data show CDR1 as MNHEY and CDR2 as SMNVEV (reference sequence). This CDR3 has 13 residues. V dropped 3 bases and J dropped 3; count of bases not matched to a gene: 1. CDR3 DNA sequence: TGTGCCAGCAGTTTCGGGACAGGCTACGAGCAGTACTTC. Amino acid sequence: CASSFGTGYEQYF.

J is TRBJ2-5 and V is TRBV19; D not certain. This CDR3 is 14 amino acids long. Germline V gives CDR1 LNHDA, CDR2 SQIVND (reference sequence). V was clipped by 3 bases and J by 6 bases, with 14 bases between them. The DNA of the CDR3 is TGTGCCAGTAGTATTACTGGTGGAGAACAGACCCAGTACTTC. Its protein product is CASSITGGEQTQYF.

The chain is built from TRBV29-1 and TRBJ2-7, with a weak D call TRBD1 (6 bases). CDR3 length: 12 amino acids. Deletions cut 4 bases from V and 1 base from J, with 8 bases between. The germline V gene encodes CDR1 SQVTM and CDR2 ANQGSEA. CDR3 protein: CSVADSSYEQYF. CDR3 DNA sequence: TGCAGCGTTGCGGACAGTTCCTACGAGCAGTACTTC.

This rearrangement joins TRBV12-5 to TRBJ2-7; 7 bases match TRBD2. This CDR3 contains 12 residues. Germline loops: CDR1 LGHNT, CDR2 FRNRAP. With V trimmed by 6 bases and J by 2 bases, 1 base remained unmatched. CDR3 in DNA: TGTGCTAGTGGGGGGACTACCTACGAGCAGTACTTC. The encoded protein is CASGGTTYEQYF.

This clonotype turned up a few times. The genes are TRBV29-1 and TRBJ2-7; either TRBD1 or TRBD2 may fit D (5 bases each). The ends were cut back, 4 bases at V and 4 bases at J, with 14 bases in the middle. Germline V gene sequence: CDR1 SQVTM, CDR2 ANQGSEA. The CDR3 is 13 amino acids. CDR3 amino acids: CSVGWDARYEQYF. CDR3 nucleotides: TGCAGCGTTGGTTGGGACGCTAGGTACGAGCAGTACTTC.

J is TRBJ2-5 and V is TRBV5-1; D remains unclear. Germline V gene lookup returns CDR1 SGHRS and CDR2 YFSETQ. The V and J ends lost 7 bases and 5 bases respectively, with 12 bases between them. CDR3 length: 12 amino acids. The CDR3 sequence: CASWREWETQYF. In DNA, the CDR3 is TGCGCCAGCTGGCGAGAATGGGAGACCCAGTACTTC.

This chain links TRBV15 with TRBJ1-3, with D perhaps matching TRBD1 (5 bases). Looked up from germline, CDR1 is LNHNV and CDR2 is YYDKDF (reference sequence). The CDR3 spans 15 residues. Trimming cost V 5 bases and J 3 bases, with 14 bases left between them. CDR3 sequence (DNA): TGTGCCACCAGCCAGGGCAGGTCAGGTGGAAACACCATATATTTT. Translating it yields CATSQGRSGGNTIYF. The full variable domain, in which reference TRBV15 and TRBJ1-3 provide the parts outside the CDR3, is DAMVIQNPRYQVTQFGKPVTLSCSQTLNHNVMYWYQQKSSQAPKLLFHYYDKDFNNEADTPDNFQSRRPNTSFCFLDIRSPGLGDTAMYLCATSQGRSGGNTIYFGEGSWLTVV.

This rearrangement joins TRBV15 to TRBJ1-2; D ambiguous. The CDR3 is 14 residues long. The germline gives CDR1 LNHNV, CDR2 YYDKDF (reference sequence). The ends were cut back, 6 bases at V and 4 bases at J, with 15 bases in the middle. The DNA for the CDR3 is TGTGCCACCAGGACGTCCGGGGATCCCTATGGCTACACCTTC. It codes for CATRTSGDPYGYTF.

The chain recombines TRBV24-1 with TRBJ2-1, with TRBD2 matching 8 bases. V dropped 4 bases and J dropped 7; count of bases not matched to a gene: 5. Germline CDR1 KGHDR, CDR2 SFDVKD. The CDR3 sequence is 14 residues long. The CDR3 protein is CATSESGSVNEQFF. The CDR3 DNA follows: TGTGCCACCAGTGAGAGCGGGAGTGTAAATGAGCAGTTCTTC.

This rearrangement joins TRBV12-3 or TRBV12-4 to TRBJ2-3; 10 nucleotides line up with TRBD2. The CDR3 has 17 residues. V was clipped by 7 bases and J by 6 bases; unmatched bases: 16. This CDR3 is CASTLKLAGEGRDTQYF. For the CDR3, the DNA is TGTGCCAGCACCCTAAAGCTAGCGGGGGAAGGTCGGGATACGCAGTATTTT.

V is TRBV27 and J is TRBJ2-6; the D gene is possibly TRBD1 (5 bases). The CDR3 loop spans 16 amino acids. Germline values: CDR1 MNHEY, CDR2 SMNVEV (reference sequence). The V end was cut by 2 bases, the J end by 2 bases, with 10 bases between. This CDR3 is CASSLGQGTGANVLTF. Written as DNA, the CDR3 is TGTGCCAGCAGTTTAGGGCAGGGCACTGGGGCCAACGTCCTGACTTTC. Looking up the rest from reference TRBV27 and TRBJ2-6 gives the full variable domain: EAQVTQNPRYLITVTGKKLTVTCSQNMNHEYMSWYRQDPGLGLRQIYYSMNVEVTDKGDVPEGYKVSRKEKRNFPLILESPSPNQTSLYFCASSLGQGTGANVLTFGAGSRLTVL.

The CDR3 is CSASRNRGPYEQYF. DNA of the CDR3: TGCAGTGCTAGTCGTAACAGGGGACCATACGAGCAGTACTTC. This rearrangement joins TRBV20-1 to TRBJ2-7; TRBD1 matches at 7 bases. This CDR3 spans 14 amino acids. Germline CDR1 DFQATT, CDR2 SNEGSKA (reference sequence). The trim removed 3 bases at V and 4 bases at J, leaving 9 bases unmatched.

In its sample, this clonotype was seen once. This sequence joins TRBV29-1 and TRBJ2-7; 8 bases are a match to TRBD1. The CDR3 is 14 amino acids. The J segment lost 2 bases and the V segment lost 2 bases, leaving 5 bases of the junction unmatched. The germline V gene has CDR1 SQVTM and CDR2 ANQGSEA. The DNA of the CDR3 is TGCAGCGTTGAAACCGGGACAGGAGCCTACGAGCAGTACTTC. Translating it yields CSVETGTGAYEQYF.

V is TRBV20-1 and J is TRBJ1-2; 12 bases are shared with TRBD1. CDR1 DFQATT and CDR2 SNEGSKA come from the germline V gene (reference sequence). The trim removed 6 bases at V and 3 bases at J, leaving 2 bases unmatched. This CDR3 is 13 amino acids long. The CDR3 nucleotides read TGCAGTGCGGGACAGGGGGCGGACTATGGCTACACCTTC. The encoded protein is CSAGQGADYGYTF.

The CDR3 reads CSVLTTSGRRSSYEQYF. In nucleotides, the CDR3 is TGCAGCGTTCTTACGACTAGCGGGAGGCGAAGCTCCTACGAGCAGTACTTC. The chain employs TRBV29-1 and TRBJ2-7, with TRBD2 matching 13 bases. Trimming took 5 bases from V and 0 from J; bases not matched to a gene: 10. This CDR3 region has 17 residues. Germline V lookup: CDR1 SQVTM, CDR2 ANQGSEA.

V is TRBV29-1 and J is TRBJ2-7; D is ambiguous. This CDR3 is built from 12 residues. Deletions cut 6 bases from V and 0 bases from J, with 9 bases between. Germline values: CDR1 SQVTM, CDR2 ANQGSEA. DNA of the CDR3: TGCAGCGTCATCTGGGGCTCCTACGAGCAGTACTTC. Protein product: CSVIWGSYEQYF.

The V and J genes are TRBV6-1 and TRBJ1-5; a possible D gene is TRBD1 (5 bases). Trimming left V 4 bases short and J 0 bases short, with 13 bases between. Germline CDR1 is MNHNS and CDR2 is SASEGT. This CDR3 contains 16 residues. CDR3 sequence (DNA): TGTGCCAGCAGTGGATCTAGGACATATAGCAATCAGCCCCAGCATTTT. Its translation is CASSGSRTYSNQPQHF.

V and J are TRBV6-5 and TRBJ1-1, with D unclear. Trimming stripped 5 bases from V and 1 base from J, with 17 bases between. Germline V gene sequence: CDR1 MNHEY, CDR2 SVGAGI. There are 16 residues in the CDR3. Here the CDR3 DNA reads TGTGCCAGCAGTGAAGAGACGGGAGCGGGGAACACTGAAGCTTTCTTT. Its translation: CASSEETGAGNTEAFF.